These 32 T cell receptor beta chains came from one sample sequenced in a study of T cells in Graves' hyperthyroidism and ophthalmopathy. Amplification of TCR beta CDR3 regions used RNA as the template. TCR CDR3 underwent first-round RT-PCR with the HTBI primer set. MiXCR, run by TCRdb on the multiplex PCR reads, gives a single entry per CDR3 protein. The profile shows a few hundred thousand distinct CDR3 sequences, around a fifth of them singletons. Material: blood. These TCRs come from a woman between 50 and 59 years old with Graves' hyperthyroidism.

This clonotype has ten or more counts. The rearrangement links TRBV6-6 to TRBJ1-5; TRBD1 agrees at 8 bases. In germline, CDR1 is MNHNY, CDR2 SVGAGI (reference sequence). The CDR3 loop spans 15 amino acids. V lost 2 bases and J lost 3; bases outside the gene matches: 3. The CDR3 DNA reads as TGTGCCAGCAGTTACCGGACAGGGAACAATCAGCCCCAGCATTTT. Its protein product is CASSYRTGNNQPQHF.

The chain employs TRBV13 and TRBJ2-2; D call uncertain. Trimming removed 0 bases at V and 1 base at J, with 15 bases between. The CDR3 is 18 amino acids. Germline V gene lookup returns CDR1 PRHDT and CDR2 FYEKMQ (reference sequence). CDR3 loop: CASSLGLRRRRNTGELFF. CDR3 bases: TGTGCCAGCAGCTTAGGGTTAAGAAGAAGAAGGAACACCGGGGAGCTGTTTTTT.

The sample holds many counts of this clonotype. The rearrangement uses TRBV27 and TRBJ1-2; tentatively, D is TRBD1 (6 bases). Looked up from germline, CDR1 is MNHEY and CDR2 is SMNVEV (reference sequence). CDR3 length equals 13 residues. Trimming removed 7 bases from V and 8 bases from J, with 17 bases in between. The DNA for the CDR3 is TGTGCCAGCACAGGGGACATCCTGGGAGGCTACACCTTC. Residues: CASTGDILGGYTF.

The chain combines TRBV10-2 with TRBJ2-3; weak D call: TRBD1 (8 bases). The CDR3 length is 14 residues. The ends were cut back, 8 bases at V and 4 bases at J, with 16 bases in the middle. CDR1 and CDR2 (germline): WSHSY, SAAADI. CDR3: CASVWTGRADTQYF. The CDR3 DNA follows: TGCGCCAGCGTGTGGACAGGGAGGGCAGATACGCAGTATTTT.

This clonotype appeared many times. The chain has TRBV12-3 or TRBV12-4 and TRBJ2-3; the D gene is possibly TRBD1 (6 bases). This CDR3 region has 15 residues. V dropped 7 bases and J dropped 3 bases, with 17 bases sitting between them. The CDR3, as DNA: TGTGCCAGCACCCCCTCCCAGGGGACAACAGATACGCAGTATTTT. It yields the protein CASTPSQGTTDTQYF.

This clonotype was recorded many times. V is TRBV18 and J is TRBJ2-3; 10 nucleotides match TRBD1. CDR1 KGHSH and CDR2 LQKENI come from the germline V gene. There are 17 residues in the CDR3. The junction had 11 bases not matched to a gene; V was cut back by 3 bases and J by 5 bases. CDR3 coding DNA: TGTGCCAGCTCACCCCTTATGACAGGGGGCGCGTTAGATACGCAGTATTTT. Protein: CASSPLMTGGALDTQYF.

The sample holds a few counts of this clonotype. V usage is TRBV29-1 and J usage is TRBJ2-1; 8 bases line up with TRBD2. This CDR3 region has 13 residues. Germline loops: CDR1 SQVTM, CDR2 ANQGSEA. The V segment lost 6 bases and the J segment 7 bases; nucleotides outside the gene matches: 8. The DNA of the CDR3 is TGCAGCGTCGGGGGGGGTCCGGGGAATGAGCAGTTCTTC. It is translated as CSVGGGPGNEQFF.

The chain carries TRBV2 and TRBJ2-2; D not resolved. The CDR3 is 13 amino acids. V lost 4 bases, J lost 4 bases, and 7 bases lay in between. Germline assignment: CDR1 SNHLY and CDR2 FYNNEI. The chain's CDR3 is CASSGIFTGELFF. In DNA form, the CDR3 reads TGTGCCAGCAGTGGAATCTTCACCGGGGAGCTGTTTTTT.

This clonotype was observed at least ten times. The V and J genes are TRBV30 and TRBJ1-4; D gene unclear. The CDR3 runs to 14 residues. Germline V gives CDR1 GTSNPN, CDR2 SVGIG (reference sequence). Trimming shortened V by 6 bases and J by 0 bases, and 11 bases separated the two germline ends. The CDR3 DNA is TGTGCCTGTCTCTCACGGGCAACTAATGAAAAACTGTTTTTT. Translating it yields CACLSRATNEKLFF.

This clonotype was seen a few times. The chain couples TRBV4-1 to TRBJ2-5; 10 nucleotides match TRBD2. Germline V gives CDR1 MGHRA, CDR2 YSYEKL. There are 17 residues in the CDR3. V was clipped by 0 bases and J by 4 bases; unmatched bases: 8. As DNA, the CDR3 is TGCGCCAGCAGCCAAGATCCGGCTAGCGGGAGACGAGAGACCCAGTACTTC. It specifies CASSQDPASGRRETQYF.

J is TRBJ1-3 and V is TRBV2; 8 nucleotides match TRBD1. The CDR3 covers 16 residues. V was pared by 5 bases and J by 7 bases, with 13 bases of the junction left unmatched. Germline V CDR1 and CDR2: SNHLY, FYNNEI. The CDR3 reads CASSRTGNLIVNTIYF. The CDR3, as DNA: TGTGCCAGCAGTCGGACAGGGAATCTCATCGTCAACACCATATATTTT.

The chain employs TRBV9 and TRBJ1-5; possibly TRBD1 for D (6 bases). V gave up 0 bases and J gave up 0 bases, with 13 bases separating them. The CDR3 length is 17 residues. Germline CDR1 SGDLS, CDR2 YYNGEE. The CDR3 reads CASSVEGESYSNQPQHF. In DNA form, the CDR3 reads TGTGCCAGCAGCGTAGAGGGGGAGAGTTATAGCAATCAGCCCCAGCATTTT.

V usage is TRBV10-3 and J usage is TRBJ1-2, with TRBD1 matching 11 bases. V lost 4 bases to trimming and J lost 6 bases; unmatched junction nucleotides: 4. CDR3 length: 14 residues. CDR1 ENHRY and CDR2 SYGVKD come from the germline V gene. CDR3 loop: CAISGTGGENGYTF. CDR3 DNA sequence: TGTGCCATCAGTGGGACAGGGGGCGAAAATGGCTACACCTTC.

This clonotype has only a few counts. The chain combines TRBV30 with TRBJ1-2; 10 bases match TRBD1. Germline V CDR1 and CDR2: GTSNPN, SVGIG (reference sequence). The junction had 21 bases not matched to a gene; V was cut back by 6 bases and J by 8 bases. There are 17 residues in the CDR3. DNA of the CDR3: TGTGCCTGCCCCCGTACCGGGACAGGGGCCGCCGAGGGGGGCTACACCTTC. This gives the protein CACPRTGTGAAEGGYTF.

This clonotype was seen many times. This rearrangement joins TRBV20-1 to TRBJ2-3; 8 nucleotides align to TRBD2. This CDR3 has 15 residues. V lost 3 bases and J lost 0; bases outside the gene matches: 5. CDR1 and CDR2 from the germline V gene are DFQATT and SNEGSKA (reference sequence). The CDR3: CSASGSSGSTDTQYF. CDR3 in DNA: TGCAGTGCTAGTGGGTCTAGCGGGAGCACAGATACGCAGTATTTT.

This clonotype was counted between two and nine times. J is TRBJ1-5 and V is TRBV30, with D possibly being TRBD1 (6 bases). Trimming removed 3 bases from V and 4 bases from J, with 10 bases in between. This CDR3 is 13 amino acids long. In germline, CDR1 is GTSNPN, CDR2 SVGIG (reference sequence). The DNA for the CDR3 is TGTGCCTGGAGAGGGGGGGATAATCAGCCCCAGCATTTT. Translation gives CAWRGGDNQPQHF.

This clonotype was counted many times. The V and J genes are TRBV12-3 or TRBV12-4 and TRBJ1-1; D not resolved. V gave up 1 base and J gave up 5 bases, with 8 bases separating them. The length of the CDR3 is 13 residues. DNA for the CDR3: TGTGCCAGCAGTTTAGGGGTATGGACTGAAGCTTTCTTT. It codes for CASSLGVWTEAFF.

DNA for the CDR3: TGTGCCAGCAGTTTATTGGGGCCCGGACAGGGGAGTCAGCCCCAGCATTTT. Its protein is CASSLLGPGQGSQPQHF. V gene TRBV28 combines with J gene TRBJ1-5; 9 positions match TRBD1. Germline lookup yields CDR1 MDHEN and CDR2 SYDVKM. Trimming at V came to 1 base and at J to 6 bases, leaving 10 bases not matched to a gene. The CDR3 loop spans 17 amino acids.

This clonotype was seen many times. The CDR3 region has the DNA TGTGCCAGCAGTGCCTCGGGACTCCGCGACAATGAGCAGTTCTTC. Encoded protein: CASSASGLRDNEQFF. J is TRBJ2-1 and V is TRBV12-3 or TRBV12-4; D is possibly TRBD2 (6 bases). Trimming removed 5 bases at V and 5 bases at J, with 16 bases between. The CDR3 runs to 15 residues.

The rearrangement joins TRBV14 to TRBJ1-4; no clear D gene. Germline assignment: CDR1 SGHDN and CDR2 FVKESK. The CDR3 length is 14 residues. The V gene lost 1 base and the J gene lost 4 bases, with 7 bases spanning the gap. The CDR3 DNA reads as TGTGCCAGCAGCCAAGGGACGGTTAATGAAAAACTGTTTTTT. Amino acids: CASSQGTVNEKLFF.

Only a few counts were recorded for this clonotype. The chain links TRBV5-1 to TRBJ2-1, with 10 nucleotides matching TRBD1. Germline V lookup: CDR1 SGHRS, CDR2 YFSETQ. V shed 5 bases and J 7 bases; nucleotides not matched to a gene: 6. The CDR3 sequence is 14 residues long. The CDR3 DNA reads as TGCGCCAGCAGAGGGACAGGGGAGTTGAATGAGCAGTTCTTC. It translates to CASRGTGELNEQFF. Complete variable domain (other parts from reference TRBV5-1 and TRBJ2-1): KAGVTQTPRYLIKTRGQQVTLSCSPISGHRSVSWYQQTPGQGLQFLFEYFSETQRNKGNFPGRFSGRQFSNSRSEMNVSTLELGDSALYLCASRGTGELNEQFFGPGTRLTVL.

This clonotype has only a few counts. The chain couples TRBV5-1 to TRBJ2-1; 13 bases agree with TRBD2. After removal of 4 bases from V and 2 bases from J, the junction contained 6 bases not matched to a gene. Germline CDR1 is SGHRS and CDR2 is YFSETQ. The CDR3 consists of 17 residues. Written as DNA, the CDR3 is TGCGCCAGCAGCATGACTAGCGGGAGGAGCACCTACAATGAGCAGTTCTTC. It codes for CASSMTSGRSTYNEQFF.

In its sample, this clonotype was seen once. The chain recombines TRBV19 with TRBJ1-2; D is uncertain. The germline V gene encodes CDR1 LNHDA and CDR2 SQIVND (reference sequence). This CDR3 is built from 12 residues. Trimming stripped 11 bases from V and 8 bases from J, with 18 bases between. The CDR3: CARKPEAGGYTF. CDR3 bases: TGTGCCCGAAAGCCGGAAGCCGGGGGCTACACCTTC.

This clonotype was recorded many times. This sequence joins TRBV7-8 and TRBJ2-1; 9 bases line up with TRBD1. The CDR3 extends over 15 amino acids. CDR1 SGHVS and CDR2 FQNEAQ come from the germline V gene. V lost 5 bases to trimming and J lost 7 bases; unmatched junction nucleotides: 9. The CDR3, as DNA: TGTGCCAGCAGCCTTCCGGGACAGGGAAATAATGAGCAGTTCTTC. This translates into CASSLPGQGNNEQFF.

In the case of this clonotype: This may arise from a read error, as a much more abundant clone is one base away. The chain recombines TRBV7-2 with TRBJ2-5, with 11 nucleotides matching TRBD1. The germline V gene has CDR1 SGHTA and CDR2 FQGNSA. This CDR3 has 16 residues. J lost 14 bases, V lost 4 bases, and 18 bases had no gene match. The CDR3 sequence is CASSWPDRGRLSQVYF. Written as DNA, the CDR3 is TGTGCCAGCAGCTGGCCGGACAGGGGGCGCCTAAGTCAAGTTTACTTC.

Ten or more counts support this clonotype. The chain links TRBV30 to TRBJ1-1, with D maybe TRBD1 (6 bases). Germline lookup yields CDR1 GTSNPN and CDR2 SVGIG (reference sequence). The CDR3 extends over 13 amino acids. The V end was cut by 3 bases, the J end by 8 bases, with 16 bases between. In DNA, the CDR3 is TGTGCCTGGAGCAGAGGGGGGGGCAGGGAAGCTTTCTTT. This sequence encodes CAWSRGGGREAFF.

This clonotype was counted many times. The rearrangement uses TRBV20-1 and TRBJ2-3; D is ambiguous. This CDR3 has 15 residues. Germline V gene lookup returns CDR1 DFQATT and CDR2 SNEGSKA (reference sequence). V lost 4 bases, J lost 3 bases, and 17 bases lay in between. CDR3 sequence reads: CSAMHASTTTDTQYF. CDR3 coding DNA: TGCAGTGCTATGCATGCAAGCACCACGACAGATACGCAGTATTTT.

The V call is TRBV9, the J call TRBJ2-7, with TRBD1 as a possible D gene (6 bases). CDR1 is SGDLS and CDR2 is YYNGEE in the germline V gene. Between the trimmed V and J ends, which lost 3 bases and 2 bases, there was a span of 12 bases. The length of the CDR3 is 14 residues. The CDR3 DNA reads TGTGCCAGCAGCGCACAGGGTTTCCCCTACGAGCAGTACTTC. As protein: CASSAQGFPYEQYF. Combining the CDR3 with reference TRBV9 and TRBJ2-7 gives the whole variable domain DSGVTQTPKHLITATGQRVTLRCSPRSGDLSVYWYQQSLDQGLQFLIQYYNGEERAKGNILERFSAQQFPDLHSELNLSSLELGDSALYFCASSAQGFPYEQYFGPGTRLTVT.

This clonotype was seen at least ten times. The CDR3 DNA follows: TGCAGTGCCCTCCAAGCGGGAGATGCAGATACGCAGTATTTT. Protein: CSALQAGDADTQYF. This chain joins TRBV20-1 and TRBJ2-3; 8 bases are shared with TRBD2. The CDR3 length is 14 residues. Per germline, CDR1 DFQATT and CDR2 SNEGSKA (reference sequence). After removal of 6 bases from V and 4 bases from J, the junction contained 9 bases not matched to a gene.

This clonotype was observed a few times. The J gene is TRBJ2-3, the V gene TRBV12-3 or TRBV12-4; D is possibly TRBD2 (5 bases). V gave up 3 bases and J gave up 8 bases, with 15 bases separating them. The CDR3 is 14 amino acids. This chain's CDR3 is CASSFRLAEGTQYF. The CDR3 nucleotides are TGTGCCAGCAGTTTTCGGCTGGCAGAGGGTACGCAGTATTTT.

This clonotype was seen only once. V and J are TRBV12-3 or TRBV12-4 and TRBJ2-3, with 9 bases identical to TRBD2. V lost 3 bases to trimming and J lost 6 bases; unmatched junction nucleotides: 19. There are 19 residues in the CDR3. DNA of the CDR3: TGTGCCAGCAGTTTGATCCGGGTAGGGCTAGCGGGATTGGGTGATACGCAGTATTTT. This codes for CASSLIRVGLAGLGDTQYF.

The table lists this clonotype with a few counts. The V and J genes are TRBV24-1 and TRBJ2-7; the match to TRBD1 covers 9 bases. The V and J ends lost 5 bases and 5 bases, in that order; junction bases with no gene match: 12. The CDR3 runs to 16 residues. CDR1 KGHDR and CDR2 SFDVKD come from the germline V gene. Here the CDR3 DNA reads TGTGCCACCAGTGGCGGACCGGGACAGGGATCCCACGAGCAGTACTTC. Residues: CATSGGPGQGSHEQYF.